One sample yielded the 7 T cell receptor beta chains listed below, sequenced in a study of blood T cell repertoires in COVID-19. Using immunoSEQ multiplex PCR, the repertoire was profiled, and TCRdb retains in-frame clones only, with some absent. The sample carries 70,000 to 95,000 clones, just under 85% recorded once. The sample was peripheral blood. The source is a man at least 80 years old with active or convalescent COVID-19.

The V gene is TRBV28, the J gene TRBJ1-2; D gene ambiguous. The germline gives CDR1 MDHEN, CDR2 SYDVKM. The CDR3 is made up of 14 amino acids. Trimming pared 6 bases from V and 4 bases from J, leaving 15 bases between. The DNA of the CDR3 is TGTGCCAGCAGCCAACACACCTCAAGCTATGGCTACACCTTC. It is translated as CASSQHTSSYGYTF.

J is TRBJ2-5 and V is TRBV20-1; 7 bases match TRBD2. The CDR3 is made up of 16 amino acids. Germline trimming cut 3 bases from V and 5 bases from J; bases unmatched to any gene: 15. Germline lookup yields CDR1 DFQATT and CDR2 SNEGSKA (reference sequence). CDR3 bases: TGCAGTGCTAGTCTAGCCAGCGGGATCTCGGGGGAGACCCAGTACTTC. Protein sequence: CSASLASGISGETQYF.

For the CDR3, the DNA is TGTGCCAGCAGCTGGGGAGGGAAGCGGGATGAGCAGTTCTTC. It yields the protein CASSWGGKRDEQFF. The chain couples TRBV6-2 or TRBV6-3 to TRBJ2-1, with 7 bases aligning to TRBD2. CDR3 size: 14 residues. Trimming took 6 bases from V and 8 from J; bases not matched to a gene: 10. Germline-derived CDR1 and CDR2 are MNHEY and SVGEGT.

The chain is built from TRBV28 and TRBJ1-5; 9 bases fit TRBD1. V lost 2 bases, J lost 6 bases, and 8 bases stayed unmatched. Germline CDR1 reads MDHEN; CDR2 reads SYDVKM. This CDR3 spans 16 amino acids. CDR3 in amino acids: CASSLLGQGGSQPQHF. DNA for the CDR3: TGTGCCAGCAGTTTACTGGGACAGGGAGGGAGTCAGCCCCAGCATTTT. The variable domain in full, completed from reference TRBV28 and TRBJ1-5, reads DVKVTQSSRYLVKRTGEKVFLECVQDMDHENMFWYRQDPGLGLRLIYFSYDVKMKEKGDIPEGYSVSREKKERFSLILESASTNQTSMYLCASSLLGQGGSQPQHFGDGTRLSIL.

V is TRBV5-1 and J is TRBJ2-7; D may be TRBD2 (7 bases). Between the trimmed V and J ends, which lost 0 bases and 3 bases, there was a span of 19 bases. The CDR3 runs to 17 residues. The germline V gene has CDR1 SGHRS and CDR2 YFSETQ. CDR3 DNA: TGCGCCAGCAGCTTGGGAGGGGGGGCGACGAATTTCTACGAGCAGTACGTC. Amino acids: CASSLGGGATNFYEQYV.

This chain connects TRBV6-1 to TRBJ1-1; 7 nucleotides align to TRBD1. This CDR3 contains 16 residues. CDR1 and CDR2 (germline): MNHNS, SASEGT. Unmatched junction bases numbered 7, after V lost 2 bases and J lost 1 base. The CDR3 coding sequence is TGTGCCAGCAGTGAACAGGGACAGCGAAGGAACACTGAAGCTTTCTTT. Its translation is CASSEQGQRRNTEAFF.

In DNA form, the CDR3 reads TGTGCCATCAGTGCTGGAGGTTTGCAGGGGAGTTCACCCCTCCACTTT. Its translation is CAISAGGLQGSSPLHF. V gene TRBV10-3 combines with J gene TRBJ1-6; weak D call: TRBD1 (6 bases). Germline V lookup: CDR1 ENHRY, CDR2 SYGVKD. Trimming stripped 4 bases from V and 9 bases from J, with 19 bases between. The CDR3 spans 16 residues.